A single sample gave rise to the 7 T cell receptor beta chains below, sequenced in a study of monozygotic twins with inflammatory bowel disease. TCRdb re-called the 5' RACE reads and shows each CDR3 protein once, DNA omitted. This table holds about 450,000 distinct CDR3 sequences. The sample consisted of blood. Receptors originate from a human donor with ulcerative colitis or Crohn's disease, or a healthy co-twin of an affected twin (not recorded which).

CDR3 sequence reads: CASSQEGNGDTQYF. The chain has TRBV4-3 and TRBJ2-3. This CDR3 spans 14 amino acids. Germline lookup yields CDR1 LGHNA and CDR2 YSLEER.

The J gene is TRBJ1-5, the V gene TRBV12-3 or TRBV12-4; the TCRdb D gene call, TRBD1, has no DNA to confirm it. The CDR3 is 16 amino acids. This CDR3 reads CASSPQTGGSNQPQHF.

The chain links TRBV5-6 to TRBJ2-1. The CDR3 is 15 residues long. In germline, CDR1 is SGHDT, CDR2 YYEEEE. The CDR3 sequence is CASSFFSAAYNEQFF. The full variable domain, with the rest looked up from reference TRBV5-6 and TRBJ2-1, is DAGVTQSPTHLIKTRGQQVTLRCSPKSGHDTVSWYQQALGQGPQFIFQYYEEEERQRGNFPDRFSGHQFPNYSSELNVNALLLGDSALYLCASSFFSAAYNEQFFGPGTRLTVL.

This chain links TRBV3-1 with TRBJ2-7; there is no DNA to check the TCRdb D call of TRBD1. The CDR3 extends over 14 amino acids. The germline V gene has CDR1 LGHDT and CDR2 YNNKEL (reference sequence). The CDR3 here is CASSHKAGGYEQYF.

The V gene is TRBV12-3 or TRBV12-4, the J gene TRBJ1-2. This CDR3 contains 12 residues. The CDR3 loop reads CASSLVLHGYTF.

The V gene is TRBV20-1, the J gene TRBJ2-2; there is no DNA to check the TCRdb D call of TRBD1. The length of the CDR3 is 14 residues. The germline V gene has CDR1 DFQATT and CDR2 SNEGSKA (reference sequence). CDR3 sequence reads: CSARRGKGTGELFF.

V is TRBV3-1 and J is TRBJ1-5. The CDR3 has 13 residues. CDR1 LGHDT and CDR2 YNNKEL come from the germline V gene (reference sequence). CDR3 protein: CASSHSTEQPQHF. Combining the CDR3 with reference TRBV3-1 and TRBJ1-5 gives the whole variable domain DTAVSQTPKYLVTQMGNDKSIKCEQNLGHDTMYWYKQDSKKFLKIMFSYNNKELIINETVPNRFSPKSPDKAHLNLHINSLELGDSAVYFCASSHSTEQPQHFGDGTRLSIL.